These 11 T cell receptor beta chains came from one sample sequenced in a study of neurological immune-mediated disorders. TCRdb ran MiXCR on the 5' RACE reads and lists one entry per CDR3 protein. The sample lists tens of thousands of distinct CDR3 sequences; 12% to 15% were seen once. The sequenced sample was PBMCs. These receptors all come from a woman aged 45-65 years with HTLV-1-associated myelopathy (HAM/TSP).

J is TRBJ1-2 and V is TRBV5-1; TRBD1 matches 8 bases. The germline CDR1 and CDR2 sequences are SGHRS and YFSETQ. There are 15 residues in the CDR3. The ends lost 0 bases at V and 12 bases at J; junction bases unmatched: 13. CDR3 sequence: CASSLAGTGVFVNTF. Here the CDR3 DNA reads TGCGCCAGCAGCTTGGCCGGGACAGGTGTATTTGTGAACACCTTC.

With respect to this clonotype: One end of the junction varies from germline; a read error may be responsible. This rearrangement joins TRBV7-3 to TRBJ2-3; 9 bases match TRBD1. The germline gives CDR1 SGHTA, CDR2 FQGTGA. The length of the CDR3 is 14 residues. The CDR3, as DNA: TGTGCTAGCAGCCCCGGACAGGGGACACATACGCAGTATTTT. Its translation is CASSPGQGTHTQYF.

At least ten counts were recorded for this clonotype. The genes are TRBV5-1 and TRBJ1-1; D not resolved. The CDR3 has 13 amino acids. Germline CDR1 reads SGHRS; CDR2 reads YFSETQ. V lost 0 bases to trimming and J lost 3 bases, with 6 bases between them. CDR3 sequence: CASSLVGDTEAFF. CDR3 bases: TGCGCCAGCAGCTTGGTCGGGGACACTGAAGCTTTCTTT.

The rearrangement links TRBV18 to TRBJ1-2; D remains unclear. From germline, CDR1 is KGHSH and CDR2 LQKENI. CDR3 length equals 15 residues. Trimming pared 3 bases from V and 4 bases from J, leaving 15 bases between. CDR3 DNA: TGTGCCAGCTCACCCTCGACTGGATGGGTCTATGGCTACACCTTC. As protein: CASSPSTGWVYGYTF.

About this clonotype: Given a much more abundant clone one base away, this may be a read error. Likely a read error: the CDR3 ends without its conserved phenylalanine or tryptophan. The chain couples TRBV15 to TRBJ2-7; D perhaps matches TRBD1 (6 bases). V lost 3 bases and J 2 bases, leaving 11 bases between the germline ends. The V gene's germline CDR1 is LNHNV and CDR2 YYDKDF (reference sequence). The CDR3 sequence is 14 residues long. In DNA form, the CDR3 reads TGTGCCACCAGCAGCGGGGCAGGGGCCTACGAGCAGTACTTA. Translating gives CATSSGAGAYEQYL.

This clonotype was seen at least ten times. The rearrangement uses TRBV5-1 and TRBJ2-4; 7 nucleotides line up with TRBD2. This CDR3 has 15 amino acids. V lost 4 bases to trimming and J lost 3 bases; unmatched junction nucleotides: 7. In germline, CDR1 is SGHRS, CDR2 YFSETQ. CDR3 DNA sequence: TGCGCCAGCAGCCGGGTGGTAGCGGGCAAAAACATTCAGTACTTC. Translating it yields CASSRVVAGKNIQYF.

A remark on this clonotype: The conserved phenylalanine or tryptophan is not found at the CDR3 terminus, so this likely reflects a read error. The limits of the CDR3 on the DNA are not certain, so only TCRdb's listed CDR3 is given. CDR3 sequence: CSASSWVGGYNL. The V and J genes are TRBV20-1 and TRBJ1-2; the table assigns TRBD1, which was not confirmed against the DNA. Germline CDR1 DFQATT, CDR2 SNEGSKA (reference sequence). The CDR3 is 12 amino acids long, termini counted.

This clonotype was seen repeatedly, ten times or more. The CDR3 region is CASSLASPGDGELFF. CDR3 DNA: TGTGCCAGCAGCTTAGCATCCCCCGGGGACGGGGAGCTGTTTTTT. The chain uses TRBV13 and TRBJ2-2; D is perhaps TRBD2 (5 bases). CDR3 length: 15 residues. The germline V gene encodes CDR1 PRHDT and CDR2 FYEKMQ (reference sequence). Trimming pared 1 base from V and 7 bases from J, leaving 13 bases between.

This clonotype showed up many times. This CDR3 reads CSAQVPSGVINEQFF. DNA for the CDR3: TGCAGTGCTCAAGTCCCTAGCGGGGTCATCAATGAGCAGTTCTTC. V is TRBV20-1 and J is TRBJ2-1, with 9 bases aligning to TRBD2. The CDR3 is 15 amino acids. V gave up 5 bases and J gave up 6 bases; unmatched junction bases: 11. CDR1 is DFQATT and CDR2 is SNEGSKA in the germline V gene (reference sequence).

This clonotype has ten or more counts. The chain couples TRBV3-1 to TRBJ2-7; D uncertain. In germline, CDR1 is LGHDT, CDR2 YNNKEL (reference sequence). The CDR3 spans 13 residues. Trimming removed 1 base at V and 6 bases at J, with 10 bases between. The CDR3 region is CASSQAPLREQYV. Written as DNA, the CDR3 is TGTGCCAGCAGCCAAGCCCCCCTACGCGAGCAGTACGTC.

This clonotype was recorded at least ten times. The chain recombines TRBV28 with TRBJ2-2; either TRBD1 or TRBD2 may supply D (5 bases each). Germline CDR1 and CDR2: MDHEN and SYDVKM. The length of the CDR3 is 14 residues. V was trimmed by 7 bases and J by 9 bases, leaving 18 bases between them. In DNA, the CDR3 is TGTGCCAGCAATCAGCCGGGGACCCTCCGGGAGCTGTTTTTT. Its translation is CASNQPGTLRELFF.